Listed below are T cell receptor beta chains from one sample, sequenced in a study of CD8 T cells in Susac syndrome. TCRdb reanalysed the immunoSEQ multiplex PCR reads using MiXCR and keeps one entry per CDR3 protein. The sample contains hundreds of thousands of distinct CDR3 sequences, around 95% of which appear only once. The source material was CD4+ T cells from PBMCs. Every receptor here comes from a human donor with multiple sclerosis. Each CDR3 is given with its conserved first and last residue. Fields, in order: clone size, V gene, J gene, D gene, CDR3 protein, CDR3 DNA. D genes are given only for firm matches. A clone size is listed for some rows: how often the clone was seen (once, few, many), or a class if it is expanded.

NA	TRBV12-3/TRBV12-4	TRBJ2-2	NA	CASSVQGPGELFF	TGTGCCAGCAGTGTACAGGGACCCGGGGAGCTGTTTTTT
NA	TRBV19	TRBJ2-1	NA	CASSIELQRYSYNEQFF	TGTGCCAGTAGTATAGAGCTTCAGCGCTACTCCTACAATGAGCAGTTCTTC
NA	TRBV9	TRBJ2-1	NA	CASSVSSDTHYNEQFF	TGTGCCAGCAGCGTTTCTAGCGACACCCACTACAATGAGCAGTTCTTC
NA	TRBV24-1	TRBJ2-1	TRBD2	CATSGTGTSGTPEQFF	TGTGCCACCAGTGGCACCGGGACTAGCGGGACCCCTGAGCAGTTCTTC
NA	TRBV20-1	TRBJ2-5	TRBD2	CSASGLAGGGETQYF	TGCAGTGCTAGTGGGTTAGCGGGAGGCGGAGAGACCCAGTACTTC
NA	TRBV29-1	TRBJ1-3	NA	CSVGLGSSSGNTIYF	TGCAGCGTGGGTCTAGGATCGAGCTCTGGAAACACCATATATTTT
NA	TRBV20-1	TRBJ2-2	NA	CSASGANTGELFF	TGCAGTGCTTCTGGGGCGAACACCGGGGAGCTGTTTTTT
NA	TRBV9	TRBJ2-5	NA	CASSPSIGRETQYF	TGTGCCAGCAGCCCCTCGATTGGCAGAGAGACCCAGTACTTC
NA	TRBV10-3	TRBJ2-6	NA	CAISEGGAGANVLTF	TGTGCCATCAGTGAAGGGGGGGCTGGGGCCAACGTCCTGACTTTC
NA	TRBV15	TRBJ2-5	TRBD2	CATSRGLAGVETQYF	TGTGCCACCAGCAGAGGACTAGCGGGAGTAGAGACCCAGTACTTC
NA	TRBV6-1	TRBJ1-5	NA	CASRPMSWSNQPQHF	TGTGCCAGCAGGCCCATGTCTTGGAGCAATCAGCCCCAGCATTTT
NA	TRBV4-1	TRBJ2-3	NA	CASSQLATRGGTDTQYF	TGCGCCAGCAGCCAACTAGCTACCCGGGGCGGCACAGATACGCAGTATTTT
NA	TRBV6-1	TRBJ2-2	NA	CASSEGGRNTGELFF	TGTGCCAGCAGTGAAGGGGGCCGGAACACCGGGGAGCTGTTTTTT
few	TRBV7-3	TRBJ2-1	NA	CASSLGQYNEQFF	TGTGCCAGCAGCTTAGGGCAGTACAATGAGCAGTTCTTC
NA	TRBV30	TRBJ1-1	NA	CARGRLGVTEAFF	TGTGCCAGAGGGCGATTAGGGGTCACTGAAGCTTTCTTT
NA	TRBV19	TRBJ1-2	TRBD1	CASSPRQGGYGYTF	TGTGCCAGTAGTCCAAGACAGGGGGGCTATGGCTACACCTTC
once	TRBV7-2	TRBJ1-5	NA	CASSFSGRGNQPQHF	TGTGCCAGCAGCTTTTCAGGGCGAGGCAATCAGCCCCAGCATTTT
NA	TRBV15	TRBJ1-5	TRBD1	CATSRDTGTGGNQPQHF	TGTGCCACCAGCAGAGACACCGGGACAGGGGGCAATCAGCCCCAGCATTTT
once	TRBV2	TRBJ1-1	NA	CASSERGAEGTEAFF	TGTGCCAGCAGTGAGAGGGGCGCTGAAGGGACTGAAGCTTTCTTT
NA	TRBV29-1	TRBJ2-1	TRBD1	CSADREIDNEQFF	TGCAGCGCCGACAGGGAAATTGACAATGAGCAGTTCTTC
NA	TRBV13	TRBJ1-2	NA	CASSLVRKTNYGYTF	TGTGCCAGCAGCTTAGTAAGAAAAACTAACTATGGCTACACCTTC
NA	TRBV11-3	TRBJ2-2	NA	CASSSNVGGELFF	TGTGCCAGCAGCTCCAATGTAGGGGGGGAGCTGTTTTTT
few	TRBV24-1	TRBJ2-3	NA	CATSDPLAGSTDTQYF	TGTGCCACCAGTGATCCGCTAGCCGGGAGCACAGATACGCAGTATTTT
NA	TRBV30	TRBJ2-1	TRBD2	CAWCPGLAGENEQFF	TGTGCCTGGTGTCCGGGACTAGCAGGGGAAAATGAGCAGTTCTTC
NA	TRBV9	TRBJ2-5	NA	CASSVGFGGKEETQYF	TGTGCCAGCAGCGTAGGCTTCGGCGGGAAGGAGGAGACCCAGTACTTC
NA	TRBV11-3	TRBJ1-2	NA	CASSARQSRGYTF	TGTGCCAGCAGCGCCAGACAGAGCCGTGGCTACACCTTC
NA	TRBV3-1	TRBJ1-5	TRBD1	CASSQTGGRQPQHF	TGTGCCAGCAGCCAGACAGGGGGAAGACAGCCCCAGCATTTT
NA	TRBV4-1	TRBJ2-5	NA	CASSQRQGEETQYF	TGCGCCAGCAGCCAGCGGCAGGGAGAAGAGACCCAGTACTTC
once	TRBV4-2	TRBJ1-2	NA	CASSQDLGGGGAIDGYTF	TGTGCCAGCAGCCAAGATCTAGGAGGTGGGGGGGCGATCGATGGCTACACCTTC
NA	TRBV30	TRBJ2-5	NA	CACIDRQETQYF	TGTGCCTGCATTGACAGACAAGAGACCCAGTACTTC
NA	TRBV3-1	TRBJ2-1	NA	CASSQDLPQLASYNEQFF	TGTGCCAGCAGCCAAGATTTGCCACAACTAGCTTCCTACAATGAGCAGTTCTTC
NA	TRBV12-3/TRBV12-4	TRBJ2-3	TRBD2	CASSPTSGRTDTQYF	TGTGCCAGCAGTCCTACTAGCGGGAGGACAGATACGCAGTATTTT
NA	TRBV20-1	TRBJ2-3	NA	CSAVTRGDTQYF	TGCAGTGCCGTAACTAGGGGAGATACGCAGTATTTT
NA	TRBV11-3	TRBJ1-2	NA	CASSTAGSGYTF	TGTGCCAGCAGCACCGCGGGGAGCGGCTACACCTTC
NA	TRBV18	TRBJ2-5	NA	CASSPSLQETQYF	TGTGCCAGCTCACCGTCCCTCCAAGAGACCCAGTACTTC
few	TRBV6-5	TRBJ2-7	NA	CASSYSLVITTYEQYF	TGTGCCAGCAGTTACTCGTTAGTAATCACAACCTACGAGCAGTACTTC
NA	TRBV10-3	TRBJ2-3	NA	CAISERTDTQYF	TGTGCCATCAGTGAGCGAACAGATACGCAGTATTTT
NA	TRBV7-9	TRBJ1-2	NA	CASSFDYNGGYTF	TGTGCCAGCAGCTTTGACTACAACGGTGGCTACACCTTC
NA	TRBV27	TRBJ1-2	NA	CASIGREGGNYGYTF	TGTGCCAGCATTGGCAGGGAGGGAGGGAACTATGGCTACACCTTC
NA	TRBV7-9	TRBJ1-2	TRBD1	CASSLRGGGGYTF	TGTGCCAGCAGCTTAAGAGGGGGCGGTGGCTACACCTTC
NA	TRBV2	TRBJ2-1	TRBD1	CASRTGDVEQFF	TGTGCCAGTAGGACAGGGGACGTTGAGCAGTTCTTC
NA	TRBV9	TRBJ2-3	NA	CASSEGGATDTQYF	TGTGCCAGCAGCGAGGGGGGGGCAACAGATACGCAGTATTTT
NA	TRBV6-5	TRBJ2-6	NA	CASSYRRPGGERSGANVLTF	TGTGCCAGCAGTTACCGGAGGCCGGGGGGCGAAAGGTCTGGGGCCAACGTCCTGACTTTC
NA	TRBV10-3	TRBJ2-1	TRBD1	CAISESTGTLGNEQFF	TGTGCCATCAGTGAGTCGACAGGGACCCTAGGCAATGAGCAGTTCTTC
NA	TRBV6-1	TRBJ1-5	NA	CASSEYSRGKQPQHF	TGTGCCAGCAGTGAATATTCGAGAGGAAAACAGCCCCAGCATTTT
NA	TRBV20-1	TRBJ2-7	TRBD2	CSAVVRTSAYEQYF	TGCAGTGCTGTAGTGAGGACTAGCGCCTACGAGCAGTACTTC